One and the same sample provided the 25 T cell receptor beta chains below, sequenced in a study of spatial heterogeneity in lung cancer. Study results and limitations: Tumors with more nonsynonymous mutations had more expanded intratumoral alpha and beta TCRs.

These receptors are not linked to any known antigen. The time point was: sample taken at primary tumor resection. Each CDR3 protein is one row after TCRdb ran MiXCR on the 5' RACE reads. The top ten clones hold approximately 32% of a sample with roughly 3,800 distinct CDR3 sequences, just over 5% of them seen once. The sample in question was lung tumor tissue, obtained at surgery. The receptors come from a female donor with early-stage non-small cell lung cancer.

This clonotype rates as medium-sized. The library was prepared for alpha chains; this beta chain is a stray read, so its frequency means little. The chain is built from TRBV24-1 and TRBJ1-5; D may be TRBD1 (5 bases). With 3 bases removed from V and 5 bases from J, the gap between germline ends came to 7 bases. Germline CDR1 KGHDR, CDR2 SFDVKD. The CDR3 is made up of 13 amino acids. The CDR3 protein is CATSDRGDQPQHF. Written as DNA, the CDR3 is TGTGCCACCAGTGATCGAGGGGATCAGCCCCAGCATTTT.

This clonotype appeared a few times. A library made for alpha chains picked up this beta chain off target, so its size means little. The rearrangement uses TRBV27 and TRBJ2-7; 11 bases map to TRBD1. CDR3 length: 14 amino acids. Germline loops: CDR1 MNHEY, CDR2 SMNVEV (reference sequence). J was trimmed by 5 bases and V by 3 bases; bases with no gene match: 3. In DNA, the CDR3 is TGTGCCAGCAGTTTGGGGACAGGGGGAAACGAGCAGTACTTC. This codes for CASSLGTGGNEQYF.

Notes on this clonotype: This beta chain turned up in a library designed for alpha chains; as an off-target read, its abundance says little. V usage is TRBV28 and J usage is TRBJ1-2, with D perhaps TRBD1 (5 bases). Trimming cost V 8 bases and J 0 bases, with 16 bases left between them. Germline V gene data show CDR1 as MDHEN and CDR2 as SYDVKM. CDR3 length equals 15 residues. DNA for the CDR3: TGTGCCAGCGACAGCGGCTCGGCTACTAACTATGGCTACACCTTC. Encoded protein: CASDSGSATNYGYTF.

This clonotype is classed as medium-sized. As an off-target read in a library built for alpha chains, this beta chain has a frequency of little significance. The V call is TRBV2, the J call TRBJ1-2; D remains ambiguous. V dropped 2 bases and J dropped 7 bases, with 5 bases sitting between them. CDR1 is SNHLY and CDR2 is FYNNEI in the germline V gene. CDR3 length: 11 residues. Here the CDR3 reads CASSETVGYTF. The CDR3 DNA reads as TGTGCCAGCAGTGAAACAGTTGGCTACACCTTC.

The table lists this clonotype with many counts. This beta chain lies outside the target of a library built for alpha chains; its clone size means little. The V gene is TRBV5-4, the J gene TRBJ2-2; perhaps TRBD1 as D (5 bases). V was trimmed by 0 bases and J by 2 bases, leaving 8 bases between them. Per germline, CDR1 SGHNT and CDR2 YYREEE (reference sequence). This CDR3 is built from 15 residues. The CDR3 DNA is TGTGCCAGCAGCTTGGACAGGAAAAACACCGGGGAGCTGTTTTTT. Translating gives CASSLDRKNTGELFF.

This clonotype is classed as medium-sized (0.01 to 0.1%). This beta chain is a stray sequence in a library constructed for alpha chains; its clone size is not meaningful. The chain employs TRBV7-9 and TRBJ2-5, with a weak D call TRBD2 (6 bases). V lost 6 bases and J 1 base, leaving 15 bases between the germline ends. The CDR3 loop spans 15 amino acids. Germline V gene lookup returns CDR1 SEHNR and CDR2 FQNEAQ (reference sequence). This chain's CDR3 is CASSLLGLPQETQYF. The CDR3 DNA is TGTGCCAGCAGTTTACTTGGACTACCCCAAGAGACCCAGTACTTC.

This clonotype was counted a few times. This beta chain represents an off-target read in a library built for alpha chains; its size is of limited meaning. The CDR3 coding sequence is TGTGCCAGCAGCGTTACCGGGACCGTTCAGCCCCAGCATTTT. Encoded protein: CASSVTGTVQPQHF. V gene TRBV11-2 combines with J gene TRBJ1-5; D is perhaps TRBD1 (5 bases). Germline CDR1 SGHAT, CDR2 FQNNGV. Trimming pared 5 bases from V and 6 bases from J, leaving 14 bases between. The CDR3 has 14 residues.

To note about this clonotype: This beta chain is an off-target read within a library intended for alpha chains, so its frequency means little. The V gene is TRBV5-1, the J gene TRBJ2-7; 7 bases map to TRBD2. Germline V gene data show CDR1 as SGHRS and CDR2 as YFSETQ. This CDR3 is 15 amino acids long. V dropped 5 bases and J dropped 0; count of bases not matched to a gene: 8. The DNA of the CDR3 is TGCGCCAGCAGTACCCGGGGGGAGAGCTCCTACGAGCAGTACTTC. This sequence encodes CASSTRGESSYEQYF.

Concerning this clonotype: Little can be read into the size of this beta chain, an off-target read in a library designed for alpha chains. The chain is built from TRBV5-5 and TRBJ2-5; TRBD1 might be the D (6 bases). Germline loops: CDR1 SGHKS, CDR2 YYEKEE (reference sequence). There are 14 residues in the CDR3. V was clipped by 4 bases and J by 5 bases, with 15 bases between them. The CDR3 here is CASSQTGIAETQYF. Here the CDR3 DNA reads TGTGCCAGCAGCCAAACAGGGATCGCGGAGACCCAGTACTTC.

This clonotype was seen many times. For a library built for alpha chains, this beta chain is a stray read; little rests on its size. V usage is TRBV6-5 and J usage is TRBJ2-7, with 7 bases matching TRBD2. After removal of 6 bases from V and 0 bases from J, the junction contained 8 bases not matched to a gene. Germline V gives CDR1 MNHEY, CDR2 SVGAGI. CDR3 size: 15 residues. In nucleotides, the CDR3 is TGTGCCAGCAGCCGAGCGGGACTTAGCTCCTACGAGCAGTACTTC. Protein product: CASSRAGLSSYEQYF.

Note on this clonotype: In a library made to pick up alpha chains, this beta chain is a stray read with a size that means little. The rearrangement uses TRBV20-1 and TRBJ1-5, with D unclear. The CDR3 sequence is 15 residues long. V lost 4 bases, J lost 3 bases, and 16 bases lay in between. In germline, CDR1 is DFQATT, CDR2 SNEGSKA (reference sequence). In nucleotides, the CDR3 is TGCAGTGCTACCCGGGCCCTTGGGGACAATCAGCCCCAGCATTTT. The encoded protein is CSATRALGDNQPQHF.

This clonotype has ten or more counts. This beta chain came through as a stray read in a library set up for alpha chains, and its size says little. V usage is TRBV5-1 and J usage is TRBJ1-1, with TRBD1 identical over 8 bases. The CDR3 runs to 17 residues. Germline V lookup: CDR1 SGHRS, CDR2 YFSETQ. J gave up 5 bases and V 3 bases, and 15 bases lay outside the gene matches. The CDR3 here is CASSSLPGQVTGTEAFF. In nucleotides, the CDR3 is TGCGCCAGCAGCTCCCTCCCGGGACAGGTAACGGGAACTGAAGCTTTCTTT. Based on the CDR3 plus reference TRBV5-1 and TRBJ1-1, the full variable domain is KAGVTQTPRYLIKTRGQQVTLSCSPISGHRSVSWYQQTPGQGLQFLFEYFSETQRNKGNFPGRFSGRQFSNSRSEMNVSTLELGDSALYLCASSSLPGQVTGTEAFFGQGTRLTVV.

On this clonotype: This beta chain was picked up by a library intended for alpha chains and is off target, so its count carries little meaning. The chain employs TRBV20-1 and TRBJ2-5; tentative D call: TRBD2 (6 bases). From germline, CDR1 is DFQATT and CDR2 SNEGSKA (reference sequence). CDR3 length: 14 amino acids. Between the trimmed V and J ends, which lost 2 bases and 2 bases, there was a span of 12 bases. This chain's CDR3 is CSARRLASQETQYF. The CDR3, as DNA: TGCAGTGCTAGAAGGCTAGCGAGTCAAGAGACCCAGTACTTC.

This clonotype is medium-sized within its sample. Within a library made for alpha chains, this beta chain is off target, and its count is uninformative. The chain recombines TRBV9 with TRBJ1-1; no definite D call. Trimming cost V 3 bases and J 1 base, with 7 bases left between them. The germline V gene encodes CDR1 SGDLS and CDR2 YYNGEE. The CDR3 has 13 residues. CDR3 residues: CASSAHANTEAFF. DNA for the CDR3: TGTGCCAGCAGCGCGCATGCGAACACTGAAGCTTTCTTT.

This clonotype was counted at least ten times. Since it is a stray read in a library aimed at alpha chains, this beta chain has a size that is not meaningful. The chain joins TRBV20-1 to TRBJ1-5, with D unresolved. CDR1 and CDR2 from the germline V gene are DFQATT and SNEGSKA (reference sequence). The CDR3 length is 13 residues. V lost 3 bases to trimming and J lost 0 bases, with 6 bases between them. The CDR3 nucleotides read TGCAGTGCTAGTCAACATAGCAATCAGCCCCAGCATTTT. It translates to CSASQHSNQPQHF.

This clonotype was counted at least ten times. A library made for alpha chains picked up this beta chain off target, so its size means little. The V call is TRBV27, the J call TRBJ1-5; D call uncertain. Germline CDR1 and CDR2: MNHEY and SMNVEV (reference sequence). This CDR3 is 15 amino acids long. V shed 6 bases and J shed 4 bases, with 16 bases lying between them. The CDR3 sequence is CASSGDGSNNQPQHF. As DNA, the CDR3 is TGTGCCAGCAGCGGAGACGGGTCCAATAATCAGCCCCAGCATTTT.

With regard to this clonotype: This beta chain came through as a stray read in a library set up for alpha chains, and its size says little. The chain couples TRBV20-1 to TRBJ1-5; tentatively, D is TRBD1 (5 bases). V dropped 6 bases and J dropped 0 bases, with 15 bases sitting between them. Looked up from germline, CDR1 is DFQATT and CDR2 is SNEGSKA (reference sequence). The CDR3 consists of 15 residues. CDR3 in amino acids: CSATDQGLSNQPQHF. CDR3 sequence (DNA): TGCAGTGCCACAGACCAGGGACTTAGCAATCAGCCCCAGCATTTT.

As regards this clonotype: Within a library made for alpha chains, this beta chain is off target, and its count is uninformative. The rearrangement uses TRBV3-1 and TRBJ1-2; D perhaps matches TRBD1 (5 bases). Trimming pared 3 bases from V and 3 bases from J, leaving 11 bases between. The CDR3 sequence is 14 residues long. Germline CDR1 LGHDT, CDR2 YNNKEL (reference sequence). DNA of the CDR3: TGTGCCAGCAGCCAGGGGACTTCTTACTATGGCTACACCTTC. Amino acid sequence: CASSQGTSYYGYTF.

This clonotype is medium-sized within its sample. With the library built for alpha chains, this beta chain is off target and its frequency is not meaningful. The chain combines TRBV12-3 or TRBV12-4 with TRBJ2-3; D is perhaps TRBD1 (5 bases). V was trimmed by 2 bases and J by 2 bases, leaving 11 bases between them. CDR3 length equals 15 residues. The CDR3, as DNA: TGTGCCAGCAGTTTAACCAGGGCCCCCACAGATACGCAGTATTTT. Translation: CASSLTRAPTDTQYF.

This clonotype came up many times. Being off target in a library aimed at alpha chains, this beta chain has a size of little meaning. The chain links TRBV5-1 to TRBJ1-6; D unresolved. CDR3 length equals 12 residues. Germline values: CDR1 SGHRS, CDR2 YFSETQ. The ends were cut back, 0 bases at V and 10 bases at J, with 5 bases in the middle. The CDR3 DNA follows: TGCGCCAGCAGCTTGGAGCGATCACCCCTCCACTTT. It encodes CASSLERSPLHF.

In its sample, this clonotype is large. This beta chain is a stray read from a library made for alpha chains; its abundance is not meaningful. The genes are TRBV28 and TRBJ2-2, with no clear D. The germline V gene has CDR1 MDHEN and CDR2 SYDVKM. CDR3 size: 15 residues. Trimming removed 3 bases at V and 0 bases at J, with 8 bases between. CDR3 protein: CASSLNTANTGELFF. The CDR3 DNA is TGTGCCAGCAGTTTGAACACGGCGAACACCGGGGAGCTGTTTTTT.

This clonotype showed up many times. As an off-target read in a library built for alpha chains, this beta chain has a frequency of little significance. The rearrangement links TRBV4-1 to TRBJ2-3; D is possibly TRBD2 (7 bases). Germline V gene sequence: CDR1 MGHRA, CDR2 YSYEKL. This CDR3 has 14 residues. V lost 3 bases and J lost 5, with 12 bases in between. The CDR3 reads CASSHRGAGDTQYF. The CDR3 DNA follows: TGCGCCAGCAGCCACCGGGGGGCGGGAGATACGCAGTATTTT.

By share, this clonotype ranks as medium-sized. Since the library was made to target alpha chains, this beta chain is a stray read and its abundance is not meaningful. As DNA, the CDR3 is TGTGCCAGCAGTACACGCGAAGCTAGCGGGCACAAGAACGAGCAGTTCTTC. Encoded protein: CASSTREASGHKNEQFF. This sequence joins TRBV27 and TRBJ2-1; 8 bases are a match to TRBD2. Germline loops: CDR1 MNHEY, CDR2 SMNVEV (reference sequence). This CDR3 is built from 17 residues. Losses at the gene ends were 5 bases for V and 10 bases for J; bases not matched to a gene: 19.

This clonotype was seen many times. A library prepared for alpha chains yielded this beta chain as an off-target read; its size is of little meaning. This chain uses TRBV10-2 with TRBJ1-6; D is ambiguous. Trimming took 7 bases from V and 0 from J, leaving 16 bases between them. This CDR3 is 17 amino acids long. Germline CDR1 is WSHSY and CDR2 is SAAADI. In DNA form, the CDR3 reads TGCGCCAGCACTCCGACTTCCAGGAGCTCCTATAATTCACCCCTCCACTTT. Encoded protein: CASTPTSRSSYNSPLHF.

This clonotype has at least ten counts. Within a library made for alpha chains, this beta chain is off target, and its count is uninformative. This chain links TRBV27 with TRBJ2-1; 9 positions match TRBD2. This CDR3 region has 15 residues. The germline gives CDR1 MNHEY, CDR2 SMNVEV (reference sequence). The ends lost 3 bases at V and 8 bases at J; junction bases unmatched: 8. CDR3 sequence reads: CASSLVGGRGYEQFF. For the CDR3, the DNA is TGTGCCAGCAGTTTGGTTGGCGGGAGGGGCTATGAGCAGTTCTTC.